What follows are 30 T cell receptor beta chains derived from one specimen sequenced in a study of cytomegalovirus exposure and HLA in healthy donors. Both 60 Vbeta primers and 13 Jbeta primers went into the PCR. Assay used: immunoSEQ multiplex PCR; TCRdb lists only in-frame clones, some missing. The sample carries about 140,000 clones, roughly 82% recorded once. Sequenced input: PBMCs. These receptors all come from a man aged 30 to 45 in good health and CMV-seronegative.

The J gene is TRBJ1-1, the V gene TRBV27; a weak D match, TRBD1 (5 bases). Germline V gene data show CDR1 as MNHEY and CDR2 as SMNVEV (reference sequence). The germline V and J ends were trimmed by 3 bases and 10 bases, with 18 bases remaining between them. This CDR3 is built from 14 residues. The chain's CDR3 is CASSFSGTLHGAFF. The CDR3 DNA is TGTGCCAGCAGTTTTAGCGGGACCCTTCACGGAGCTTTCTTT.

The rearrangement links TRBV7-2 to TRBJ2-5, with 7 bases matching TRBD1. This CDR3 is 13 amino acids long. The J segment lost 4 bases and the V segment lost 3 bases, leaving 2 bases of the junction unmatched. CDR1 and CDR2 (germline): SGHTA, FQGNSA. The CDR3 nucleotides are TGTGCCAGCAGCTTCGACAGGGTAGAGACCCAGTACTTC. As protein: CASSFDRVETQYF.

The chain links TRBV5-1 to TRBJ1-4; tentatively, D is TRBD1 (6 bases). V was clipped by 0 bases and J by 5 bases, with 11 bases between them. The CDR3 loop spans 15 amino acids. Germline CDR1 and CDR2: SGHRS and YFSETQ. CDR3 bases: TGCGCCAGCAGCTTGGCAGGGGCCCTGAATGAAAAACTGTTTTTT. It specifies CASSLAGALNEKLFF.

The chain is built from TRBV9 and TRBJ1-3, with D unclear. The V and J ends lost 0 bases and 0 bases respectively, with 10 bases between them. The CDR3 has 16 residues. The V gene's germline CDR1 is SGDLS and CDR2 YYNGEE. The CDR3 is CASSVEIGSSGNTIYF. CDR3 DNA: TGTGCCAGCAGCGTAGAAATAGGGAGCTCTGGAAACACCATATATTTT.

This clone came up a few times. The chain has TRBV5-4 and TRBJ1-1; a weak D match, TRBD1 (6 bases). The germline V gene has CDR1 SGHNT and CDR2 YYREEE (reference sequence). V was pared by 4 bases and J by 3 bases, with 13 bases between. The CDR3 runs to 14 residues. The CDR3 here is CASSTTRGDTEAFF. CDR3 bases: TGTGCCAGCAGCACAACCAGGGGAGACACTGAAGCTTTCTTT.

The gene calls are TRBV27 and TRBJ2-7; no definite D call. CDR1 is MNHEY, CDR2 SMNVEV, per germline (reference sequence). The CDR3 spans 13 residues. V was clipped by 6 bases and J by 0 bases, with 9 bases between them. The CDR3 loop is CASRSLSSYEQYF. The CDR3 region has the DNA TGTGCCAGCAGGTCTCTGAGCTCCTACGAGCAGTACTTC.

The J gene is TRBJ1-4, the V gene TRBV19; maybe TRBD1 (6 bases). The germline V gene has CDR1 LNHDA and CDR2 SQIVND (reference sequence). This CDR3 spans 16 amino acids. V was shortened by 3 bases and J by 6 bases, with 17 bases between the two germline ends. In DNA, the CDR3 is TGTGCCAGTAGTATTTACGCGGCAGGGGCAGATGAAAAACTGTTTTTT. It is translated as CASSIYAAGADEKLFF. Combining the CDR3 with reference TRBV19 and TRBJ1-4 gives the whole variable domain DGGITQSPKYLFRKEGQNVTLSCEQNLNHDAMYWYRQDPGQGLRLIYYSQIVNDFQKGDIAEGYSVSREKKESFPLTVTSAQKNPTAFYLCASSIYAAGADEKLFFGSGTQLSVL.

This chain links TRBV19 with TRBJ1-1; D is unclear. This CDR3 comprises 16 residues. CDR1 is LNHDA and CDR2 is SQIVND in the germline V gene (reference sequence). The V end lost 1 base, the J end lost 0 bases, and 12 bases lay between the germline ends. The CDR3 nucleotides read TGTGCCAGTAGTATAGGATTGGGAGGGATGAACACTGAAGCTTTCTTT. Protein sequence: CASSIGLGGMNTEAFF.

V gene TRBV11-2 combines with J gene TRBJ2-7, with TRBD2 as a possible D gene (5 bases). The germline V gene has CDR1 SGHAT and CDR2 FQNNGV. V was pared by 4 bases and J by 1 base, with 11 bases between. The CDR3 runs 14 residues. This CDR3 is CASSSARESYEQYF. The DNA of the CDR3 is TGTGCCAGCAGCTCCGCGAGGGAGTCCTACGAGCAGTACTTC.

The J gene is TRBJ2-4, the V gene TRBV4-2; 7 bases align to TRBD1. CDR3 length equals 14 residues. Losses at the gene ends were 5 bases for V and 11 bases for J; bases not matched to a gene: 12. Germline loops: CDR1 LGHNA, CDR2 YNFKEQ. This CDR3 reads CASSTDSTGKVQYF. The CDR3 DNA follows: TGTGCCAGCAGCACGGACTCGACAGGGAAGGTTCAGTACTTC.

This chain uses TRBV5-4 with TRBJ2-1; 8 bases are a match to TRBD2. CDR3 length: 15 residues. CDR1 is SGHNT and CDR2 is YYREEE in the germline V gene (reference sequence). The V segment lost 0 bases and the J segment 3 bases; nucleotides outside the gene matches: 2. The CDR3 DNA reads TGTGCCAGCAGCTTGGGGAGCGGGGGCTACAATGAGCAGTTCTTC. Translating gives CASSLGSGGYNEQFF.

This clone was detected a few times. The chain has TRBV6-1 and TRBJ2-7, with D maybe TRBD2 (5 bases). The V end was cut by 8 bases, the J end by 2 bases, with 16 bases between. Germline V CDR1 and CDR2: MNHNS, SASEGT. The length of the CDR3 is 14 residues. The CDR3 reads CASVLPGRAYEQYF. The CDR3 DNA sequence: TGTGCCAGCGTTTTGCCGGGGAGAGCCTACGAGCAGTACTTC.

The V and J genes are TRBV15 and TRBJ2-2; 10 bases align to TRBD1. Germline V lookup: CDR1 LNHNV, CDR2 YYDKDF (reference sequence). Trimming at V came to 5 bases and at J to 7 bases, leaving 16 bases not matched to a gene. The CDR3 covers 18 residues. CDR3 nucleotides: TGTGCCACCAGCTGGGACAGGGGCCCTTTGAGAGGGGGCGGGGAGCTGTTTTTT. Amino acids: CATSWDRGPLRGGGELFF.

The CDR3 DNA reads TGTGCCAGCAGCTTAGAGGCGGGGTTCTTCGATGAGCAGTTCTTC. It specifies CASSLEAGFFDEQFF. This rearrangement joins TRBV7-9 to TRBJ2-1; D is possibly TRBD2 (6 bases). The ends were cut back, 1 base at V and 8 bases at J, with 15 bases in the middle. Germline V gene lookup returns CDR1 SEHNR and CDR2 FQNEAQ (reference sequence). The CDR3 has 15 residues.

This sequence joins TRBV19 and TRBJ2-3, with TRBD1 identical over 8 bases. V lost 6 bases and J lost 2; bases outside the gene matches: 7. The CDR3 consists of 15 residues. Germline loops: CDR1 LNHDA, CDR2 SQIVND (reference sequence). The CDR3 spells CASRDRQGFTDTQYF. CDR3 sequence (DNA): TGTGCCAGTAGAGATCGACAGGGGTTCACAGATACGCAGTATTTT. Based on the CDR3 plus reference TRBV19 and TRBJ2-3, the full variable domain is DGGITQSPKYLFRKEGQNVTLSCEQNLNHDAMYWYRQDPGQGLRLIYYSQIVNDFQKGDIAEGYSVSREKKESFPLTVTSAQKNPTAFYLCASRDRQGFTDTQYFGPGTRLTVL.

The chain is built from TRBV11-2 and TRBJ2-5, with D perhaps matching TRBD2 (6 bases). The germline gives CDR1 SGHAT, CDR2 FQNNGV. Trimming took off 5 bases at V and 7 bases at J, with 20 bases between the two ends. There are 15 residues in the CDR3. DNA of the CDR3: TGTGCCAGCAGCCTTCACGACGGGGACTTGGGGACCCAGTACTTC. This translates into CASSLHDGDLGTQYF. The whole variable domain, filled in from reference TRBV11-2 and TRBJ2-5, reads EAGVAQSPRYKIIEKRQSVAFWCNPISGHATLYWYQQILGQGPKLLIQFQNNGVVDDSQLPKDRFSAERLKGVDSTLKIQPAKLEDSAVYLCASSLHDGDLGTQYFGPGTRLLVL.

The CDR3 nucleotides are TGTGCCAGCAGTTTATGGGGGGGGGACCTCCGTCTAACTAATGAAAAACTGTTTTTT. Its protein is CASSLWGGDLRLTNEKLFF. The chain combines TRBV28 with TRBJ1-4; D possibly corresponds to TRBD1 (5 bases). Trimming shortened V by 0 bases and J by 1 base, and 18 bases separated the two germline ends. There are 19 residues in the CDR3. Germline V gene sequence: CDR1 MDHEN, CDR2 SYDVKM. Full variable domain (rest looked up from reference TRBV28 and TRBJ1-4): DVKVTQSSRYLVKRTGEKVFLECVQDMDHENMFWYRQDPGLGLRLIYFSYDVKMKEKGDIPEGYSVSREKKERFSLILESASTNQTSMYLCASSLWGGDLRLTNEKLFFGSGTQLSVL.

The genes are TRBV5-6 and TRBJ2-7; TRBD1 agrees at 10 bases. This CDR3 has 16 amino acids. The germline V gene encodes CDR1 SGHDT and CDR2 YYEEEE. Trimming at V came to 4 bases and at J to 0 bases, leaving 7 bases not matched to a gene. The CDR3 loop is CASSLRQGALSYEQYF. The DNA of the CDR3 is TGTGCCAGCAGCCTAAGACAGGGGGCTCTCTCCTACGAGCAGTACTTC.

The V and J genes are TRBV5-4 and TRBJ1-1; D is ambiguous. V shed 3 bases and J shed 3 bases, with 15 bases lying between them. The CDR3 runs to 15 residues. Germline V gene lookup returns CDR1 SGHNT and CDR2 YYREEE (reference sequence). In DNA form, the CDR3 reads TGTGCCAGCAGCTCAAGGACTGACGGTTACACTGAAGCTTTCTTT. This sequence encodes CASSSRTDGYTEAFF.

This sequence joins TRBV5-1 and TRBJ2-2; perhaps TRBD2 as D (6 bases). V was pared by 4 bases and J by 5 bases, with 18 bases between. Germline assignment: CDR1 SGHRS and CDR2 YFSETQ. The CDR3 totals 16 residues. The CDR3 spells CASSDPGEVVTGELFF. CDR3 nucleotide sequence: TGCGCCAGCAGCGACCCCGGGGAGGTGGTGACCGGGGAGCTGTTTTTT.

This clone was recorded only once. The chain combines TRBV13 with TRBJ2-5; 8 positions match TRBD1. The junction had 4 bases not matched to a gene; V was cut back by 5 bases and J by 5 bases. The CDR3 contains 13 residues. Germline CDR1 PRHDT, CDR2 FYEKMQ (reference sequence). CDR3: CASSPTGAETQYF. CDR3 coding DNA: TGTGCCAGCAGCCCGACAGGGGCCGAGACCCAGTACTTC.

This chain joins TRBV5-6 and TRBJ1-2; 10 positions match TRBD1. CDR1 and CDR2 (germline): SGHDT, YYEEEE. The V and J ends lost 4 bases and 4 bases, in that order; junction bases with no gene match: 1. CDR3 length equals 13 residues. CDR3 sequence (DNA): TGTGCCAGCAGCGGGACAGGGGTCTATGGCTACACCTTC. Translation: CASSGTGVYGYTF.

V and J are TRBV7-9 and TRBJ1-4; D is perhaps TRBD1 (5 bases). The CDR3 is made up of 15 amino acids. V lost 5 bases and J 3 bases, leaving 13 bases between the germline ends. CDR1 is SEHNR and CDR2 is FQNEAQ in the germline V gene (reference sequence). The CDR3 here is CASSPTVGANEKLFF. Written as DNA, the CDR3 is TGTGCCAGCAGCCCGACGGTAGGGGCTAATGAAAAACTGTTTTTT.

This clone was counted once. V and J are TRBV28 and TRBJ1-3; D is possibly TRBD1 (5 bases). With 5 bases removed from V and 3 bases from J, the gap between germline ends came to 8 bases. The CDR3 spans 13 residues. CDR1 MDHEN and CDR2 SYDVKM come from the germline V gene. Here the CDR3 reads CASSGANGNTIYF. As DNA, the CDR3 is TGTGCCAGCAGTGGGGCGAATGGAAACACCATATATTTT.

The rearrangement uses TRBV14 and TRBJ2-7, with 7 bases aligning to TRBD2. This CDR3 has 18 amino acids. Unmatched junction bases numbered 16, after V lost 5 bases and J lost 0 bases. CDR1 SGHDN and CDR2 FVKESK come from the germline V gene. CDR3 sequence reads: CASSSFRSSGESSYEQYF. The CDR3 nucleotides are TGTGCCAGCAGCTCCTTCCGATCGAGCGGGGAAAGCTCCTACGAGCAGTACTTC.

The chain carries TRBV19 and TRBJ1-1, with 7 nucleotides matching TRBD1. Germline CDR1 LNHDA, CDR2 SQIVND (reference sequence). Losses at the gene ends were 6 bases for V and 5 bases for J; bases not matched to a gene: 6. This CDR3 region has 13 residues. The CDR3 loop reads CASRTTGETEAFF. As DNA, the CDR3 is TGTGCCAGTAGAACTACAGGGGAAACTGAAGCTTTCTTT. Full variable domain (outside the CDR3, taken from reference TRBV19 and TRBJ1-1): DGGITQSPKYLFRKEGQNVTLSCEQNLNHDAMYWYRQDPGQGLRLIYYSQIVNDFQKGDIAEGYSVSREKKESFPLTVTSAQKNPTAFYLCASRTTGETEAFFGQGTRLTVV.

This clone has only a few counts. The V and J genes are TRBV11-2 and TRBJ1-5; D is unclear. Germline-derived CDR1 and CDR2 are SGHAT and FQNNGV. The ends were cut back, 0 bases at V and 9 bases at J, with 9 bases in the middle. This CDR3 contains 13 residues. As DNA, the CDR3 is TGTGCCAGCAGCTTAGATGCGCCGATGCCCCAGCATTTT. Translating gives CASSLDAPMPQHF.

V is TRBV28 and J is TRBJ1-5; D remains unclear. This CDR3 contains 16 residues. Germline lookup yields CDR1 MDHEN and CDR2 SYDVKM. The germline V and J ends were trimmed by 1 base and 5 bases, with 15 bases remaining between them. CDR3 sequence reads: CASSLFLGSLDQPQHF. The CDR3 nucleotides are TGTGCCAGCAGTTTATTTCTGGGCTCCCTGGATCAGCCCCAGCATTTT.

This chain connects TRBV30 to TRBJ1-5, with 10 bases identical to TRBD1. The CDR3 is 15 residues long. J was trimmed by 4 bases and V by 1 base; bases with no gene match: 4. Germline V lookup: CDR1 GTSNPN, CDR2 SVGIG (reference sequence). CDR3 sequence: CAWSAGTGVNQPQHF. In DNA, the CDR3 is TGTGCCTGGAGTGCCGGGACAGGGGTAAATCAGCCCCAGCATTTT.

The V and J genes are TRBV28 and TRBJ2-4; D possibly corresponds to TRBD2 (6 bases). This CDR3 has 17 residues. CDR1 and CDR2 (germline): MDHEN, SYDVKM. V was cut by 3 bases and J by 0 bases, with 15 bases left in between. CDR3 protein: CASSFAGREGAKNIQYF. Here the CDR3 DNA reads TGTGCCAGCAGTTTCGCGGGAAGAGAGGGAGCCAAAAACATTCAGTACTTC.